The clone carrying this TCR beta chain was counted a single time. The entry originates in a study of regulatory T cells in long-lasting Graves disease. Time point of the sample: persistent/refractory GD, antithyroid drugs over 5 years with positive TRAb. From RNA extracted from PBMCs, the TCR library was made. The patients included were those that came from an endocrinology department in Xi'an, China. Roughly 10 milliliters of peripheral blood went into EDTA tubes. The CDR3 has 16 residues. CDR1 is MNHNS and CDR2 is SASEGT in the germline V gene. V was clipped by 3 bases and J by 0 bases, with 9 bases between them. Investigators prepared the TCR beta libraries by applying iRepertoire HTBI primers and Arm-PCR of CDR3 regions. In the study's own analysis: Across the samples, identification revealed 55 to 80 TRBV and around 14 TRBJ segments. MiXCR, run by TCRdb on the multiplex PCR reads, gives a single entry per CDR3 protein. The V and J calls, along with clone size, are taken from TCRdb and not from the paper's own processing. The profile shows 450,000 or so distinct CDR3 sequences, less than 25% of them singletons.

The starting material was peripheral blood mononuclear cells (PBMCs), obtained when the disease was refractory, from a patient treated with antithyroid drugs. This rearrangement joins TRBV6-1 to TRBJ2-6; D gene uncertain. The TCR was taken from a female donor with Graves disease. CDR3 coding DNA: TGTGCCAGCAGTGACGGATCAGGCTCTGGGGCCAACGTCCTGACTTTC. Its translation: CASSDGSGSGANVLTF.